This T cell receptor beta chain is drawn from a study of CD8+ T cells in alopecia areata. Study outcomes and limitations: The study found higher clonality in lesional than normal scalp, especially in alopecia totalis/universalis. Numerous clones, expanded in lesions, remained in scalp and blood during tofacitinib.

Investigators isolated RNA and reverse transcribed it into cDNA to act as the sequencing template. The repertoire was sequenced with immunoSEQ multiplex PCR; TCRdb's copy has only in-frame clones and lacks some. Among approximately 170,000 clones listed, more than 55% were seen once. Sample treatment: oral pan-JAK inhibitor, 5-10 mg twice daily. Peripheral blood, together with lesional scalp punch biopsies, was collected from alopecia areata patients. This CDR3 is built from 11 residues. Germline-derived CDR1 and CDR2 are SQVTM and ANQGSEA. V lost 3 bases, J lost 4 bases, and 6 bases lay in between. This clone was counted between two and nine times. The target antigen is unknown.

The material was CD4+ T cells sorted from blood, obtained at week 4, from a patient treated with tofacitinib. The sequence was obtained from a human donor with alopecia areata. The J gene is TRBJ2-5, the V gene TRBV29-1, with D uncertain. CDR3 nucleotides: TGCAGCGTTGAGATTGGAGAGACCCAGTACTTC. It specifies CSVEIGETQYF.